Listed below are T cell receptor beta chains from one sample, sequenced in a study of T cell repertoires in cytomegalovirus infection. From the reads, TCRdb called clonotypes with MiXCR, one entry per CDR3 protein. The repertoire includes hundreds of thousands of distinct CDR3 sequences, approximately 32% of them detected once, and roughly an eighth sits in the top ten. No antigen has been identified for these receptors. Sequencing was performed on cultured CD8+ T cells from PBMCs, taken from culture after CMV antigen stimulation. These receptor sequences come from a human donor in good health (CMV status not recorded). Some clones in this sample may be carry-over from other donors' samples. The CDR3 runs from the conserved cysteine through the conserved F or W. Fields, in order: CDR3 protein, clone size, V gene, J gene. For some rows the clone size is stated as once, few or many, or as a class when expanded; others skip it.

CDR3aa: CASSLAWGDPNNSPLHF
abundance: few
v_gene: TRBV7-6
j_gene: TRBJ1-6

CDR3aa: CASRIGWDANVGYTF
abundance: few
v_gene: TRBV5-4
j_gene: TRBJ1-2

CDR3aa: CASARGGVDEQFF
abundance: NA
v_gene: TRBV7-6
j_gene: TRBJ2-1

CDR3aa: CASSSTGGEWTEAFF
abundance: many
v_gene: TRBV7-9
j_gene: TRBJ1-1

CDR3aa: CASSEVRDPFRAGELFF
abundance: NA
v_gene: TRBV25-1
j_gene: TRBJ2-2

CDR3aa: CASSSQGRDNEQFF
abundance: NA
v_gene: TRBV12-3/TRBV12-4
j_gene: TRBJ2-1

CDR3aa: CASSLSGGQVWGETQYF
abundance: few
v_gene: TRBV27
j_gene: TRBJ2-5

CDR3aa: CASSAKISALTEAFF
abundance: few
v_gene: TRBV19
j_gene: TRBJ1-1

CDR3aa: CASSRGGGILGYTF
abundance: few
v_gene: TRBV12-3/TRBV12-4
j_gene: TRBJ1-2

CDR3aa: CSALTPSYEQYF
abundance: few
v_gene: TRBV20-1
j_gene: TRBJ2-7

CDR3aa: CASSEWFSGERTEAFF
abundance: NA
v_gene: TRBV25-1
j_gene: TRBJ1-1

CDR3aa: CASIGTGGLQETQYF
abundance: few
v_gene: TRBV10-2
j_gene: TRBJ2-5

CDR3aa: CASGTTSGVLYEQYF
abundance: NA
v_gene: TRBV12-5
j_gene: TRBJ2-7

CDR3aa: CASSIGTSGVANEQFF
abundance: many
v_gene: TRBV7-2
j_gene: TRBJ2-1

CDR3aa: CASSLIQGSTEAFF
abundance: NA
v_gene: TRBV27
j_gene: TRBJ1-1

CDR3aa: CASSYSIKTEAFF
abundance: NA
v_gene: TRBV6-5
j_gene: TRBJ1-1

CDR3aa: CASSSTGGGDGYTF
abundance: NA
v_gene: TRBV5-6
j_gene: TRBJ1-2

CDR3aa: CASSPRGDYYEQYF
abundance: few
v_gene: TRBV9
j_gene: TRBJ2-7

CDR3aa: CASSQDILRVGYTF
abundance: NA
v_gene: TRBV14
j_gene: TRBJ1-2

CDR3aa: CASSEQGNYGYTF
abundance: NA
v_gene: TRBV6-1
j_gene: TRBJ1-2

CDR3aa: CASSPRVSKETQYF
abundance: NA
v_gene: TRBV4-3
j_gene: TRBJ2-5

CDR3aa: CASSIVGSGATTGELFF
abundance: few
v_gene: TRBV19
j_gene: TRBJ2-2

CDR3aa: CASSQIRRSNYGYTF
abundance: few
v_gene: TRBV3-1
j_gene: TRBJ1-2

CDR3aa: CASRGAFGSGANVLTF
abundance: few
v_gene: TRBV27
j_gene: TRBJ2-6

CDR3aa: CASSLRGLGGLYNSPLHF
abundance: NA
v_gene: TRBV27
j_gene: TRBJ1-6

CDR3aa: CASSQRDATNEKLFF
abundance: NA
v_gene: TRBV4-3
j_gene: TRBJ1-4

CDR3aa: CSAQGYTEAFF
abundance: NA
v_gene: TRBV20-1
j_gene: TRBJ1-1

CDR3aa: CASSLTGHETQYF
abundance: many
v_gene: TRBV7-2
j_gene: TRBJ2-5

CDR3aa: CATLGWNEQFF
abundance: NA
v_gene: TRBV7-9
j_gene: TRBJ2-1

CDR3aa: CASNPGRISGGDSTDTQYF
abundance: few
v_gene: TRBV7-9
j_gene: TRBJ2-3

CDR3aa: CASLAPGRNEQFF
abundance: many
v_gene: TRBV7-9
j_gene: TRBJ2-1

CDR3aa: CASSLESQQFF
abundance: NA
v_gene: TRBV27
j_gene: TRBJ2-1

CDR3aa: CASSPGLAGGYTDTQYF
abundance: many
v_gene: TRBV7-6
j_gene: TRBJ2-3

CDR3aa: CSPRILNSPLHF
abundance: once
v_gene: TRBV20-1
j_gene: TRBJ1-6

CDR3aa: CASSIDDYNEQFF
abundance: few
v_gene: TRBV19
j_gene: TRBJ2-1

CDR3aa: CASSYGGLAPLHF
abundance: few
v_gene: TRBV6-2/TRBV6-3
j_gene: TRBJ1-6

CDR3aa: CASSVVWGSNQPQHF
abundance: few
v_gene: TRBV7-8
j_gene: TRBJ1-5

CDR3aa: CASSGYRADTGELFF
abundance: few
v_gene: TRBV7-9
j_gene: TRBJ2-2

CDR3aa: CASRTLADVYNEQFF
abundance: few
v_gene: TRBV5-4
j_gene: TRBJ2-1

CDR3aa: CASSPQEPIPYNEQFF
abundance: many
v_gene: TRBV7-9
j_gene: TRBJ2-1

CDR3aa: CASSQPTYPHDTDTQYF
abundance: NA
v_gene: TRBV18
j_gene: TRBJ2-3

CDR3aa: CASSPMGAGPHTDTQYF
abundance: NA
v_gene: TRBV5-8
j_gene: TRBJ2-3

CDR3aa: CASSFPRDVPGNTIYF
abundance: NA
v_gene: TRBV7-2
j_gene: TRBJ1-3